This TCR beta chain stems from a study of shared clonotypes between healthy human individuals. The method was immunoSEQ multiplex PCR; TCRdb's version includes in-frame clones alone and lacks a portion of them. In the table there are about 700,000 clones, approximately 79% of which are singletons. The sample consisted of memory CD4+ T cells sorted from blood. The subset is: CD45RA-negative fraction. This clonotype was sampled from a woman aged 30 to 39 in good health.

The CDR3 DNA is TGTGCCAGTAGTACCCTGACAGGGCCTCAAGAGACCCAGTACTTC. It translates to CASSTLTGPQETQYF. J is TRBJ2-5 and V is TRBV19; 7 nucleotides agree with TRBD1. The CDR3 sequence is 15 residues long. Unmatched junction bases numbered 7, after V lost 4 bases and J lost 2 bases. CDR1 and CDR2 from the germline V gene are LNHDA and SQIVND (reference sequence).